This T cell receptor (beta chain) was sequenced in a study of post-analysis software for immune sequencing data. Whole-study findings and limits: Comparison of patients with controls showed five TRBV segments more frequent in patients, TRBV5-6, TRBV5-1 and TRBV20-1 among them. The authors found that F measure strongly co-clustered same-batch samples.

The library was made from cDNA and included unique molecular identifiers. TCRdb reprocessed the PCR reads via MiXCR and lists one record per CDR3 protein. Among 170,000 or so distinct CDR3 sequences listed, approximately 30% were seen once. About this clonotype itself: Antigen: not known. Being one base from a much bigger clone, this may be a read error.

V was cut by 2 bases and J by 13 bases, with 12 bases left in between. Per the germline V gene, CDR1 is DFQATT and CDR2 is SNEGSKA (reference sequence). The CDR3 runs 11 residues. The clonotype was recovered from a girl aged 10 to 17 with multiple sclerosis. This chain uses TRBV20-1 with TRBJ2-1; D gene uncertain. The specimen was blood. In DNA, the CDR3 is TGCAGTGCTAGACCTTTGGAGACCCAGTTCTTC. This encodes CSARPLETQFF.